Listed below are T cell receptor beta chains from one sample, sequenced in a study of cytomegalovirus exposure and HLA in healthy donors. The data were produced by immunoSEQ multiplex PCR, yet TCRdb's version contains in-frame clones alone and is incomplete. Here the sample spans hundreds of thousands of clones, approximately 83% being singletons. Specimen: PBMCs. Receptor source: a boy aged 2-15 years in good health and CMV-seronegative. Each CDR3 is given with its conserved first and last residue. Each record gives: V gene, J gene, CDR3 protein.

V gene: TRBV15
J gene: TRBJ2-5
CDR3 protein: CATSRDGAADGDQYF

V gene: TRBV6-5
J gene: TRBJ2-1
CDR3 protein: CASSSTGNEQFF

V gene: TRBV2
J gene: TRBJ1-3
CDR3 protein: CASSTPRDRETGNTIYF

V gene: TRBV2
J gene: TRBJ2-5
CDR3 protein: CAVASGSYQETQYF

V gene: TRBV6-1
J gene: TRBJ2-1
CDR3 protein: CASRIHGGGYNEQFF

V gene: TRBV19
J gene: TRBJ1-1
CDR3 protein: CASTPGQGNTEAFF

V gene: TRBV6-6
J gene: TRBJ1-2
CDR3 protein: CASRPPGEVYGYTF

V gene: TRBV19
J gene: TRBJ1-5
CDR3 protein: CASSLSGTQPQHF

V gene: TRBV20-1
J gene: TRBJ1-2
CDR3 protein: CSALDRGYTF

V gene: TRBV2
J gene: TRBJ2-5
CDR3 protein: CASKIAGIETQYF

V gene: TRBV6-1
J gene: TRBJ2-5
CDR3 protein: CASRRTGYTETQYF

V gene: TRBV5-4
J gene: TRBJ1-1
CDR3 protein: CASSYRRQVNTEAFF

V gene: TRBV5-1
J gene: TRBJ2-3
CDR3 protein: CASSLGSGVADTQYF

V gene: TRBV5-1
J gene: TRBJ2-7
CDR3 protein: CASSSGRSRPLPYEQYF

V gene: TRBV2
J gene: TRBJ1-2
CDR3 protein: CASSGTGGYGYTF

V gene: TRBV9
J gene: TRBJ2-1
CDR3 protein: CASTELAEIYNEQFF

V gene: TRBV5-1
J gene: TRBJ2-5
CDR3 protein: CASSLASGFQETQYF

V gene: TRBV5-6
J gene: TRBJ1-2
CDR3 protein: CASSGLTGGIGGYTF

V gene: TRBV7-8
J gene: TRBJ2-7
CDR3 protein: CASSLGEGSRDSYEQYF

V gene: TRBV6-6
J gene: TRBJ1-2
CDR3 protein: CASSLLQGARGYTF

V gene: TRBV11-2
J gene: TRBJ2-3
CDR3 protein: CASSFGDRGTDTQYF

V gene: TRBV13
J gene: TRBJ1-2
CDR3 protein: CASSIGTGSGGYTF

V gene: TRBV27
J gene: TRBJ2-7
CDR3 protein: CASSLGEDYEQYF

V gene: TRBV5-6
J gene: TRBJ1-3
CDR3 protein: CARSLGTGVGNTIYF